Included here is one TCR beta chain sequence, with context. These data are taken from a study of OX40 agonist ivuxolimab in advanced cancers. Across the whole study: Ivuxolimab, an agonist antibody against OX40 (CD134), was given to patients. Dose-escalation patients suffered from hepatocellular carcinoma, melanoma, renal cell or head and neck cancer. A male proportion of about 86% was recorded, with mean age about 54 years and range about 20 to 90.

Clones were read by immunoSEQ multiplex PCR, and TCRdb kept only the in-frame ones, dropping some. Among 76,000 or so clones listed, around 85% were seen once. The germline CDR1 and CDR2 sequences are LGHNT and FRNRAP. V was pared by 0 bases and J by 1 base, with 5 bases between. The CDR3 is made up of 14 amino acids. Exclusion applied to patients with autoimmune disease history or systemic immunosuppression. Here the sequenced sample was CD4+ or CD8+ T cells sorted from blood, taken in a trial of the OX40 agonist ivuxolimab. The V and J genes are TRBV12-5 and TRBJ2-3; D may match TRBD1 or TRBD2 (5 bases each). The sequence came from an adult with an advanced solid tumor such as melanoma, head and neck, liver or kidney cancer. CDR3 in amino acids: CASGLVGGTDTQYF. In nucleotides, the CDR3 is TGTGCTAGTGGTTTGGTGGGGGGCACAGATACGCAGTATTTT.